By share, the clone carrying this T cell receptor (beta chain) ranks as medium-sized. This CDR3 region has 14 residues. V was pared by 6 bases and J by 4 bases, with 16 bases between. Germline V lookup: CDR1 DFQATT, CDR2 SNEGSKA (reference sequence). The source of the sample is a study of immune reconstitution after stem cell transplant in scleroderma. TCRdb called the RT-PCR reads again in MiXCR, with one record for every CDR3 protein. In the table there are around 3,000 distinct CDR3 sequences, over 8% of which are singletons. The clonotype comes from a female donor with systemic sclerosis. Sample collection occurred before or after autologous hematopoietic stem cell transplantation (not recorded which). The rearrangement uses TRBV20-1 and TRBJ1-5; TRBD1 might be the D (5 bases). CDR3 coding DNA: TGCAGTGCCAGAACCGACAGAGCAAATCAGCCCCAGCATTTT. Translating it yields CSARTDRANQPQHF.